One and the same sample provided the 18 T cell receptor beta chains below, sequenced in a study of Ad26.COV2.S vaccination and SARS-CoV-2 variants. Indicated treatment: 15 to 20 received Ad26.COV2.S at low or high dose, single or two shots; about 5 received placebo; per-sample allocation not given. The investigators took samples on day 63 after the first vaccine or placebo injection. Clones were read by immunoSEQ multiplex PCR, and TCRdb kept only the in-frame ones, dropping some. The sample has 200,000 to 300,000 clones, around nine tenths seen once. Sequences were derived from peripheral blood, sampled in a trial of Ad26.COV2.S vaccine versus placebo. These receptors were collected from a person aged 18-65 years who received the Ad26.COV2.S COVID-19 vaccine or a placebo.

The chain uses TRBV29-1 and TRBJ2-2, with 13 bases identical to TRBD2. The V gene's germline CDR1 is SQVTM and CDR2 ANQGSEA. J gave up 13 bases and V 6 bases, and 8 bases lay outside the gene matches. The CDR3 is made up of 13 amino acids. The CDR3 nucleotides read TGCAGCGTCTGGACTAGCGGGAGAGGCAGGCTGTTTTTT. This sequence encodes CSVWTSGRGRLFF.

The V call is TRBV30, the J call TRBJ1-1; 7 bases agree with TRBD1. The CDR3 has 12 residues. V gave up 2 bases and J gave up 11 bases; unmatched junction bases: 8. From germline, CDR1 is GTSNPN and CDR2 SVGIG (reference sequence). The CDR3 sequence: CAWSKRQGEAFF. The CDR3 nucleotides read TGTGCCTGGAGTAAACGACAGGGCGAGGCTTTCTTT.

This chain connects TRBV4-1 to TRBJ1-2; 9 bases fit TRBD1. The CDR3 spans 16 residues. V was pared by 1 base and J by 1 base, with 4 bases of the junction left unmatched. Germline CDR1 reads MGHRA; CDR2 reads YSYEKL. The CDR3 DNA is TGCGCCAGCAGCCAAGCTCTGGACAGGGGTAACTATGGCTACACCTTC. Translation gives CASSQALDRGNYGYTF.

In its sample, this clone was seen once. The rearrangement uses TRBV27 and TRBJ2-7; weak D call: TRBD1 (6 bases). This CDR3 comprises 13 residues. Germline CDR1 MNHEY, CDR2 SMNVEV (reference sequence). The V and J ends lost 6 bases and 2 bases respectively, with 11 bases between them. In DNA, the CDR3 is TGTGCCAGCAGACCCCAGGGGACCTACGAGCAGTACGTC. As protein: CASRPQGTYEQYV.

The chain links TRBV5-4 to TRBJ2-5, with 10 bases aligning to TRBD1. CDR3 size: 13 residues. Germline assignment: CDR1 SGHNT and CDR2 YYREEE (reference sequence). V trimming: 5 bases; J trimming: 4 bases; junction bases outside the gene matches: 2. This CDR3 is CASSRDRGETQYF. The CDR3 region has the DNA TGTGCCAGCAGTCGGGACAGGGGAGAGACCCAGTACTTC.

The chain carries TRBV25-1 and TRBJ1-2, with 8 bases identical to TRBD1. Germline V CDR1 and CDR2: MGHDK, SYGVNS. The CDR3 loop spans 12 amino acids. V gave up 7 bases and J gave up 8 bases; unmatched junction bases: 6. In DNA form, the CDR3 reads TGTGCCAGCACCCAGGGGGCTGGCGGCTACACCTTC. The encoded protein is CASTQGAGGYTF.

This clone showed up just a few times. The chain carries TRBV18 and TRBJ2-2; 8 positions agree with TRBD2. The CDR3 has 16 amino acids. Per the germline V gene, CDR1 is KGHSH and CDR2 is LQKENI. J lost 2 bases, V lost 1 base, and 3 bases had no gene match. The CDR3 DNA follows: TGTGCCAGCTCACCACTACTAGCGGAAAACACCGGGGAGCTGTTTTTT. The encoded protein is CASSPLLAENTGELFF.

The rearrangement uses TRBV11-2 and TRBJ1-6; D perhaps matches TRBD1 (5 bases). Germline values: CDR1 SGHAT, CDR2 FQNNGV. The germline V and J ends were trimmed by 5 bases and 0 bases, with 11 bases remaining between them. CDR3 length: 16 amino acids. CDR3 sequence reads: CASSLRQSSYNSPLHF. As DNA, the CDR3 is TGTGCCAGCAGCCTGCGACAGAGCTCCTATAATTCACCCCTCCACTTT. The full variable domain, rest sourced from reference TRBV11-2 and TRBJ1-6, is EAGVAQSPRYKIIEKRQSVAFWCNPISGHATLYWYQQILGQGPKLLIQFQNNGVVDDSQLPKDRFSAERLKGVDSTLKIQPAKLEDSAVYLCASSLRQSSYNSPLHFGNGTRLTVT.

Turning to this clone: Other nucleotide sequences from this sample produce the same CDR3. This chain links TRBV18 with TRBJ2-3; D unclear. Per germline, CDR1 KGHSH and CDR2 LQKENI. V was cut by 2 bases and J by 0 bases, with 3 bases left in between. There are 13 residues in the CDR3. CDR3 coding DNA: TGTGCCAGCTCACCAAGCAGCACAGATACGCAGTATTTT. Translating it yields CASSPSSTDTQYF.

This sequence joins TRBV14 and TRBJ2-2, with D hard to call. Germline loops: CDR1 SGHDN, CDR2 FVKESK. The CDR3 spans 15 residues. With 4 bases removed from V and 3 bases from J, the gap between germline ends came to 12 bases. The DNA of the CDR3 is TGTGCCAGCAGCCTCCGACAAACCTACACCGGGGAGCTGTTTTTT. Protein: CASSLRQTYTGELFF.

CDR3 in DNA: TGTGCCTGGAGTGTCCTAGCGAGCACAGATACGCAGTATTTT. It translates to CAWSVLASTDTQYF. The V and J genes are TRBV30 and TRBJ2-3; TRBD2 might be the D (6 bases). This CDR3 has 14 amino acids. Trimming removed 0 bases from V and 0 bases from J, with 7 bases in between. Germline CDR1 GTSNPN, CDR2 SVGIG (reference sequence). Using reference TRBV30 and TRBJ2-3 for the parts outside the CDR3, the full variable domain is SQTIHQWPATLVQPVGSPLSLECTVEGTSNPNLYWYRQAAGRGLQLLFYSVGIGQISSEVPQNLSASRPQDRQFILSSKKLLLSDSGFYLCAWSVLASTDTQYFGPGTRLTVL.

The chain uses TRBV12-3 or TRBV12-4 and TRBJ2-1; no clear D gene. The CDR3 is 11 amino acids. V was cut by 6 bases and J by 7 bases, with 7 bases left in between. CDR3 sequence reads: CASRLRNEQFF. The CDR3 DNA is TGTGCCAGCAGGCTCAGGAATGAGCAGTTCTTC.

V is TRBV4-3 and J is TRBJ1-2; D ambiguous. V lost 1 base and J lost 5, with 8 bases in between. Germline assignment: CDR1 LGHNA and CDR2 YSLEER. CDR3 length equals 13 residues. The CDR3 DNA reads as TGCGCCAGCAGCCAAGTAAGCAGTTATGGCTACACCTTC. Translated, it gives CASSQVSSYGYTF.

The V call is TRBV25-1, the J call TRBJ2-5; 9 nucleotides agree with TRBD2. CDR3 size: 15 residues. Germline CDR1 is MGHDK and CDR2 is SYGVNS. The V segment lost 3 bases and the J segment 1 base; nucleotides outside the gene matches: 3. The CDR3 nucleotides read TGTGCCAGCAGTGATCGGACTAGCGCCCAAGAGACCCAGTACTTC. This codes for CASSDRTSAQETQYF.

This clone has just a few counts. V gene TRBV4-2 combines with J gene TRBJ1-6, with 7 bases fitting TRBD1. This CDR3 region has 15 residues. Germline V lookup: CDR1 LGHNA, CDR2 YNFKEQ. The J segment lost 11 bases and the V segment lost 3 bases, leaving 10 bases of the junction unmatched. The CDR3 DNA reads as TGTGCCAGCAGCCACAACCAGGGGGGCAGGACACCCCTCCACTTT. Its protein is CASSHNQGGRTPLHF.

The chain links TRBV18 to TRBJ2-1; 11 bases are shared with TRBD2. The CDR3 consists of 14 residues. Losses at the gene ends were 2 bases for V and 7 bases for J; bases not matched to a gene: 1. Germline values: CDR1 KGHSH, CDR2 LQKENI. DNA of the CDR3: TGTGCCAGCTCACCAGTAGCGGGAGGGAATGAGCAGTTCTTC. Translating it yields CASSPVAGGNEQFF.

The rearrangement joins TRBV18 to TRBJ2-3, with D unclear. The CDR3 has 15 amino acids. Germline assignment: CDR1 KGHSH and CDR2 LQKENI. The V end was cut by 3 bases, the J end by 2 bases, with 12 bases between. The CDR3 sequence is CASSPGKGYTDTQYF. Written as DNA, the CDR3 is TGTGCCAGCTCACCGGGTAAAGGTTACACAGATACGCAGTATTTT.

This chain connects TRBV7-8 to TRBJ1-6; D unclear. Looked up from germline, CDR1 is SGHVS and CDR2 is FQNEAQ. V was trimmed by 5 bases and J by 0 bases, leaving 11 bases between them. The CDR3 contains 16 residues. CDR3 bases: TGTGCCAGCAGCCCCGACGGCAACTCCTATAATTCACCCCTCCACTTT. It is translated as CASSPDGNSYNSPLHF.